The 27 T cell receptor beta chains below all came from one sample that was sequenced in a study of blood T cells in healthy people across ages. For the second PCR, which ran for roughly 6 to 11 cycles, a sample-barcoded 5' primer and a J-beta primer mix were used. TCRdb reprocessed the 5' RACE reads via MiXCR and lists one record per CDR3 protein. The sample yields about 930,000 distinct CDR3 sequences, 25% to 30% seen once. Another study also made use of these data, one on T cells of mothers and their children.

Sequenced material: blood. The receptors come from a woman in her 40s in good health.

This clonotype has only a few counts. This chain's CDR3 is CASSLEQAGPQHF. The CDR3 nucleotides read TGTGCCAGCAGTTTAGAGCAGGCTGGCCCCCAGCATTTT. The genes are TRBV12-3 or TRBV12-4 and TRBJ1-5, with D unresolved. V was pared by 1 base and J by 10 bases, with 11 bases between. CDR3 length: 13 residues.

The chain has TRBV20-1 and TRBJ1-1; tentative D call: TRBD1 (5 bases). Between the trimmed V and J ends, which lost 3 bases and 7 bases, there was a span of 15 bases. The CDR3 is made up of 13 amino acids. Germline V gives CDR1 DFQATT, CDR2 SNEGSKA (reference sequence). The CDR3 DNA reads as TGCAGTGCTAGGGTGGGGGGAGTTTTTGAAGCTTTCTTT. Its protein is CSARVGGVFEAFF.

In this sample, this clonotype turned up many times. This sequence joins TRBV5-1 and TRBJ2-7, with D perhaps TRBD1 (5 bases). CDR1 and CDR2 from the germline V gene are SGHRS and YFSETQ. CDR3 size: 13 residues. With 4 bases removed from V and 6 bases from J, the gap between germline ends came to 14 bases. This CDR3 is CASSHLQGIEQYF. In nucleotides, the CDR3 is TGCGCCAGCAGCCATCTTCAGGGCATCGAGCAGTACTTC.

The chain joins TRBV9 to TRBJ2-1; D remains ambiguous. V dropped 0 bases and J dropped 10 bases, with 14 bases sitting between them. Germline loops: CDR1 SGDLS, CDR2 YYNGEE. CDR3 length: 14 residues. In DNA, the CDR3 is TGTGCCAGCAGCGTAGAGGTTTTGCCCGCAGAGCAGTTCTTC. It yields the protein CASSVEVLPAEQFF.

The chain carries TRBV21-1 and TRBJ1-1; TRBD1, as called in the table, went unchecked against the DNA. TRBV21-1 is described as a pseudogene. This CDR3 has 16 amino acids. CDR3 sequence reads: CASSVGQGQMNTEAFF. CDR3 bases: TGTGCCAGCAGCGTAGGACAGGGGCAAATGAACACTGAAGCTTTCTTT.

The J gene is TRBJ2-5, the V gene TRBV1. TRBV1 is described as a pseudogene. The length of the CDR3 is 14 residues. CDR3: CTGSQGYWQETQYF. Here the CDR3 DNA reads TGCACCGGCAGCCAAGGGTACTGGCAAGAGACCCAGTACTTC.

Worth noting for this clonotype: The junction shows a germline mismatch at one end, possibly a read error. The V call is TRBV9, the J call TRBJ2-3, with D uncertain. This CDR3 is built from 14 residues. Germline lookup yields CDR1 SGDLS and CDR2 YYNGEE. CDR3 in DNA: TGTGTCAGCAGCGTAGATGTTTCGGCAGATACGCAGTATTTT. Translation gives CVSSVDVSADTQYF. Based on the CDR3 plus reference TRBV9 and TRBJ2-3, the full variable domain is DSGVTQTPKHLITATGQRVTLRCSPRSGDLSVYWYQQSLDQGLQFLIQYYNGEERAKGNILERFSAQQFPDLHSELNLSSLELGDSALYFCVSSVDVSADTQYFGPGTRLTVL.

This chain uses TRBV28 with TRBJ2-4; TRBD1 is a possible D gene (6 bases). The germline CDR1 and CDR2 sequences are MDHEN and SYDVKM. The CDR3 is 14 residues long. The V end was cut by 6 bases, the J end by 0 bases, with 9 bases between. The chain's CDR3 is CASSSDRAKNIQYF. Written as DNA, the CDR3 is TGTGCCAGCAGCTCGGACAGAGCCAAAAACATTCAGTACTTC. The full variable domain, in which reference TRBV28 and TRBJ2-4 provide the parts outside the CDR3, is DVKVTQSSRYLVKRTGEKVFLECVQDMDHENMFWYRQDPGLGLRLIYFSYDVKMKEKGDIPEGYSVSREKKERFSLILESASTNQTSMYLCASSSDRAKNIQYFGAGTRLSVL.

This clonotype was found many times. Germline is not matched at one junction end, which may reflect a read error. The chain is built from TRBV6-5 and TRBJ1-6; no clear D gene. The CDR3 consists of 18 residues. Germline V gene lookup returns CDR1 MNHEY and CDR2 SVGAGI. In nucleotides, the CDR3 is TGTGCCAACAGTTACTCGATAAAAGGCCCGGGCGCCTCGTCACCCCTCCACTTT. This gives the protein CANSYSIKGPGASSPLHF.

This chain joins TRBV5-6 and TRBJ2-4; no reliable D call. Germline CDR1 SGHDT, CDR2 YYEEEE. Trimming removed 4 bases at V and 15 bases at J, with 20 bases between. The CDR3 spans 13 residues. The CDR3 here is CASSRLSQETRYF. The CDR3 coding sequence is TGTGCCAGCAGCCGACTGAGCCAAGAGACCCGGTACTTC.

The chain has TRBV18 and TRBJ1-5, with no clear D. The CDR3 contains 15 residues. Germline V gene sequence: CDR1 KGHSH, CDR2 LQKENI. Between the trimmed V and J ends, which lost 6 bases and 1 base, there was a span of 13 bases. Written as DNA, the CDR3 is TGTGCCAGCTCGGGAATTAGGGAGAGCAATCAGCCCCAGCATTTT. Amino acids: CASSGIRESNQPQHF.

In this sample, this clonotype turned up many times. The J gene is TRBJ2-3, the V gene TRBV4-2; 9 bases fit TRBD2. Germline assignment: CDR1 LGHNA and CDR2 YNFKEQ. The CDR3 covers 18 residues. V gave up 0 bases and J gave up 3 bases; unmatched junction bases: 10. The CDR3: CASSQELRGGIGTDTQYF. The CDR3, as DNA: TGTGCCAGCAGCCAAGAATTGCGGGGGGGAATAGGTACAGATACGCAGTATTTT.

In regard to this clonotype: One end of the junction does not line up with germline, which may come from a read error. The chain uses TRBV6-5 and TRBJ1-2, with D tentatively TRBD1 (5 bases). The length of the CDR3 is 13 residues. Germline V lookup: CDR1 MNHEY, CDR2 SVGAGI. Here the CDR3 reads CASSTGRDYGCTF. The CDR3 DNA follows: TGTGCCAGCAGTACCGGACGGGACTATGGCTGCACCTTC.

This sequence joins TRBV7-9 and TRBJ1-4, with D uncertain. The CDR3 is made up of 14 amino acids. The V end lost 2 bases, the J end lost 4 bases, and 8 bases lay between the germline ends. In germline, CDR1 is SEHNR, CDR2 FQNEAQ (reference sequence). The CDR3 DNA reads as TGTGCCAGCAGCTTAAACACAGTTAATGAAAAACTGTTTTTT. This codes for CASSLNTVNEKLFF.

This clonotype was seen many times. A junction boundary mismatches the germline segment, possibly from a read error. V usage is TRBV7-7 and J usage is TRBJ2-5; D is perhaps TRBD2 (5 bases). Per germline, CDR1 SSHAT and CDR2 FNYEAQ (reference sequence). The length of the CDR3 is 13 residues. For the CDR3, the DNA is TGTGCTAGCAGCACCATTCCGGGGGAGACCCAGTACTTC. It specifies CASSTIPGETQYF.

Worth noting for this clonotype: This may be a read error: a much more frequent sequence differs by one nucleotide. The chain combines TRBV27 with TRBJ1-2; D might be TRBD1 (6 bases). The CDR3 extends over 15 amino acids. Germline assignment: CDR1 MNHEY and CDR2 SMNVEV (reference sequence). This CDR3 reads CASSLGFGQTYDYTF. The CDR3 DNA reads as TGTGCCAGCAGTTTAGGTTTCGGACAGACCTATGACTACACCTTC.

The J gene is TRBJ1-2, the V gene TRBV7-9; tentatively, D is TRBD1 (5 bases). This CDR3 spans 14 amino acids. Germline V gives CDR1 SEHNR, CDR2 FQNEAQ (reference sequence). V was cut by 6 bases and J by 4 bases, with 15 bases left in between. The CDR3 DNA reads TGTGCCAGCAGTGACGGGACCAGACGCTATGGCTACACCTTC. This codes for CASSDGTRRYGYTF.

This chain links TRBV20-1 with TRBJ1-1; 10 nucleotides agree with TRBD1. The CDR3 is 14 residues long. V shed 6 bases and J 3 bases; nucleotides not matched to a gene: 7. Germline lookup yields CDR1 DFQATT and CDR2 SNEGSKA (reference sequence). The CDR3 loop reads CSAKGTGADTEAFF. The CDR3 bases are TGCAGTGCCAAGGGGACAGGGGCGGACACTGAAGCTTTCTTT.

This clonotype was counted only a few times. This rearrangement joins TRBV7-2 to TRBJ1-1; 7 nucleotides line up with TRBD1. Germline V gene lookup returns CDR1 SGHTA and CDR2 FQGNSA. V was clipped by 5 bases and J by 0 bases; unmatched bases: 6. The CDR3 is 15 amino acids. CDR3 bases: TGTGCCAGCAGCGGACGGGGACAGTTGAACACTGAAGCTTTCTTT. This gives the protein CASSGRGQLNTEAFF.

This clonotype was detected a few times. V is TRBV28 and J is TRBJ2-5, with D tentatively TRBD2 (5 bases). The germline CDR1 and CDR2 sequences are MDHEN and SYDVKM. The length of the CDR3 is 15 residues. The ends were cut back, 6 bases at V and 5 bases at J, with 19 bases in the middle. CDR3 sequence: CASSSPEALGETQYF. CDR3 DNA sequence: TGTGCCAGCAGCTCCCCGGAGGCTCTAGGGGAGACCCAGTACTTC. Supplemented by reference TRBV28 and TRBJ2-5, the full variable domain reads DVKVTQSSRYLVKRTGEKVFLECVQDMDHENMFWYRQDPGLGLRLIYFSYDVKMKEKGDIPEGYSVSREKKERFSLILESASTNQTSMYLCASSSPEALGETQYFGPGTRLLVL.

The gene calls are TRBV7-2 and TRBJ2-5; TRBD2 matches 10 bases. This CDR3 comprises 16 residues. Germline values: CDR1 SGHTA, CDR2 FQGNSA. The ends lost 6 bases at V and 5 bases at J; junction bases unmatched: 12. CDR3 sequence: CASSSLAGAAAETQYF. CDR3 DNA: TGTGCCAGCAGTTCCCTAGCGGGGGCTGCGGCGGAGACCCAGTACTTC.

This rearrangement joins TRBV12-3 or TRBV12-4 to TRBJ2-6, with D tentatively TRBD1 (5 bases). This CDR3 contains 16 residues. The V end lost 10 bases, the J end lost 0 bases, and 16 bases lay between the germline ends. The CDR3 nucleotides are TGTGCCACCGGCCACAGGTTCAGCTCTGGGGCCAACGTCCTGACTTTC. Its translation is CATGHRFSSGANVLTF.

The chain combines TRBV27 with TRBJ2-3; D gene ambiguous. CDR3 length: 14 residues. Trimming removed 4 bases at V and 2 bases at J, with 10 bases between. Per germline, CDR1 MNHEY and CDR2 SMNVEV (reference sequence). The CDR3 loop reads CASSSRPATDTQYF. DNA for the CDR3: TGTGCCAGCAGTTCTCGTCCTGCCACAGATACGCAGTATTTT.

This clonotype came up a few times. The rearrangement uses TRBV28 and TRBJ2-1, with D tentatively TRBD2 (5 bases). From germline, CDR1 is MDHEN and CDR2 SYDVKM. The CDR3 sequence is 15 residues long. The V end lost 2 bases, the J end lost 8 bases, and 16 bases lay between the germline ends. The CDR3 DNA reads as TGTGCCAGCAGTTTAAACTCCCGGGGATCCTATGAGCAGTTCTTC. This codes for CASSLNSRGSYEQFF.

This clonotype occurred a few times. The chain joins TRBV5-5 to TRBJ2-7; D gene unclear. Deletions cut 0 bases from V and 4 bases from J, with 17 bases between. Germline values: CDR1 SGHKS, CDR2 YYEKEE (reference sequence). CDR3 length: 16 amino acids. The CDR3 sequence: CASSLGSLPPIYEQYF. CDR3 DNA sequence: TGTGCCAGCAGCTTGGGATCATTGCCTCCGATTTACGAGCAGTACTTC.

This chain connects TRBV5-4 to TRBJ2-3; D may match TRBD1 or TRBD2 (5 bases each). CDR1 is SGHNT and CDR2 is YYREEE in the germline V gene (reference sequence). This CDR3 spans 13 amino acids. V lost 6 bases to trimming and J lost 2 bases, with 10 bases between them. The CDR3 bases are TGTGCCAGCACCTGGGGGAACACAGATACGCAGTATTTT. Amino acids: CASTWGNTDTQYF.

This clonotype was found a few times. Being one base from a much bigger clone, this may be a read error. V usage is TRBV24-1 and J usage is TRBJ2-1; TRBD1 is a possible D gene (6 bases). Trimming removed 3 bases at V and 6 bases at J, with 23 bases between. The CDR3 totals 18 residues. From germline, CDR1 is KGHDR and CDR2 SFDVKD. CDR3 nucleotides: TGTGCCACCAGTGATCCTTCCGCCGGGACACAGGAATGCAATGAGCAGTTCTTC. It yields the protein CATSDPSAGTQECNEQFF.